This entry describes one TCR beta chain. Germline CDR1 reads MNHNY; CDR2 reads SVGAGI (reference sequence). Germline trimming cut 4 bases from V and 6 bases from J; bases unmatched to any gene: 2. CDR3 length: 13 residues. The sample comes from a study of cytomegalovirus exposure and HLA in healthy donors. Study context: There were a few hundred genotyped donors. Of these, roughly 80% fell in the genetic ancestry cluster associated with self-reported Caucasian donors.

PCR involved 60 Vbeta and 13 Jbeta primers. Assay: immunoSEQ multiplex PCR; the TCRdb copy retains only in-frame clones and omits some. The top ten clones hold around 4.5% of a sample with over 120,000 clones, under 80% of them seen once. Source material: PBMCs. The receptor was derived from a young man in good health and CMV-seropositive. The chain links TRBV6-6 to TRBJ1-1, with 10 bases matching TRBD1. CDR3 region: CASSLGTGAEAFF. CDR3 bases: TGTGCCAGCAGTTTGGGGACAGGGGCTGAAGCTTTCTTT.